The rows below give T cell receptor beta chains drawn from one sample of a study of OX40 agonist ivuxolimab in advanced cancers. TCRdb's table, derived via immunoSEQ multiplex PCR, lists solely in-frame clones and lacks some. The data hold more than 85,000 clones, with under 95% observed a single time. This sample comprised CD4+ or CD8+ T cells sorted from blood, obtained in a trial of the OX40 agonist ivuxolimab. The receptors come from an adult with an advanced solid tumor such as melanoma, head and neck, liver or kidney cancer. The CDR3 runs from the conserved cysteine through the conserved F or W. A D gene is named only where the DNA matches it firmly. Clone size is shown for a subset of rows, as once, few, many or a class of expanded clone.

v_gene	j_gene	abundance	d_gene	CDR3nt	CDR3aa
TRBV28	TRBJ2-2	.	TRBD2	TGTGCCAGCAGTCCGTACGGACTAGCGGGAGCGAACACCGGGGAGCTGTTTTTT	CASSPYGLAGANTGELFF
TRBV6-5	TRBJ2-2	.	.	TGTGCCAGCAGGGTCTTAGCCACCGGGGAGCTGTTTTTT	CASRVLATGELFF
TRBV5-1	TRBJ2-1	once	TRBD1	TGCGCCAGCAGCTTGGGGGGACAGGGATACAATGAGCAGTTCTTC	CASSLGGQGYNEQFF
TRBV18	TRBJ2-7	.	.	TGTGCCAGCTCACCAAGGGACTCGGGGGAGCAGTACTTC	CASSPRDSGEQYF
TRBV28	TRBJ2-7	.	.	TGTGCCAGCAGTTCCCCTTTCACCTTATCCGACGAGCAGTACTTC	CASSSPFTLSDEQYF
TRBV28	TRBJ1-5	.	.	TGTGCCAGCAGTTTGGATAGCAATCAGCCCCAGCATTTT	CASSLDSNQPQHF
TRBV29-1	TRBJ2-2	.	.	TGCAGCGTTGTGAAGGGTGGGGCCGGGGAGCTGTTTTTT	CSVVKGGAGELFF
TRBV28	TRBJ2-5	.	.	TGTGCCAGCAGCCCGCCGGGACAAAGGGAGACCCAGTACTTC	CASSPPGQRETQYF
TRBV28	TRBJ1-4	.	.	TGTGCCAGCAGTTTTTGGGGGGATGAAAAACTGTTTTTT	CASSFWGDEKLFF
TRBV11-1	TRBJ2-7	once	.	TGTGCCAGCAGCCCCACCTACGAAGGGGGAGGTCCGAACTACGAGCAGTACTTC	CASSPTYEGGGPNYEQYF
TRBV5-1	TRBJ2-1	.	.	TGCGCCAGCAGCGAACGGGCTGACCCCTCTAATGAGCAGTTCTTC	CASSERADPSNEQFF
TRBV5-1	TRBJ2-5	.	.	TGCGCCAGCAGCTTGGCCACTAACCAAGAGACCCAGTACTTC	CASSLATNQETQYF
TRBV5-1	TRBJ1-2	once	TRBD1	TGCGCCAGCAGCTCCGGGACAGGCTGGGGTGGCTACACCTTC	CASSSGTGWGGYTF
TRBV30	TRBJ1-1	.	TRBD1	TGTGCCTGGAGTTCCTCCTCGACAGGGCCCTCAAAGGCTTTCTTT	CAWSSSSTGPSKAFF
TRBV30	TRBJ1-2	.	.	TGTGCCTGGAGTGTAGGGGGTAACGGCTACACCTTC	CAWSVGGNGYTF
TRBV28	TRBJ2-7	.	.	TGTGCCAGCATCCCCAGGGATTACAACGAGCAGTACTTC	CASIPRDYNEQYF
TRBV27	TRBJ1-2	once	TRBD1	TGTGCCAGCAGTTTAAACAGGGGCTATGGCTACACCTTC	CASSLNRGYGYTF
TRBV30	TRBJ2-1	.	.	TGTGCCTGGAGCGAAGTTCGGAATGAGCAGTTCTTC	CAWSEVRNEQFF
TRBV5-1	TRBJ1-1	.	.	TGCGCCAGCAGTTCCCAAACAGGAATGAACACTGAAGCTTTCTTT	CASSSQTGMNTEAFF
TRBV11-3	TRBJ2-1	.	TRBD2	TGTGCCAGCAGCCAAACGGGACTAGCGGGAGTGGGGAATGAGCAGTTCTTC	CASSQTGLAGVGNEQFF
TRBV7-2	TRBJ1-3	.	.	TGTGCCAGCGGGAGGATGGTGGCAGGAAACACCATATATTTT	CASGRMVAGNTIYF
TRBV7-2	TRBJ1-2	.	.	TGTGCCAGCAGCCCATCGACTGTGAACTATGGCTACACCTTC	CASSPSTVNYGYTF
TRBV30	TRBJ1-1	few	.	TGTGCCTGGAGACAAGGGGGATCTGAAGCTTTCTTT	CAWRQGGSEAFF
TRBV5-1	TRBJ2-5	.	TRBD2	TGCGCCAGCAGCCCTGCTAGCGGGATTGGAGAGACCCAGTACTTC	CASSPASGIGETQYF
TRBV15	TRBJ2-2	.	TRBD1	TGTGCCACCAGCAGACTCAACTACGGACAGGGGCCCGGGGAGCTGTTTTTT	CATSRLNYGQGPGELFF
TRBV6-4	TRBJ1-2	.	.	TGTGCCAGCCATGAGGGGGGCTCCTCCTCGGGCTACACCTTC	CASHEGGSSSGYTF
TRBV11-2	TRBJ1-2	.	.	TGTGCCAGCAGCTTAGGGGCGGGGGGAGGCTACACCTTC	CASSLGAGGGYTF
TRBV6-6	TRBJ1-5	.	.	TGTGCCAGCAGTTCTCTCGGACTGAAGGGGGATCAGCCCCAGCATTTT	CASSSLGLKGDQPQHF
TRBV7-9	TRBJ2-3	.	TRBD2	TGTGCCAGCAGCTTAGGGACTAGCGGGAGTCGGTACCCAGATACGCAGTATTTT	CASSLGTSGSRYPDTQYF
TRBV11-2	TRBJ2-1	.	TRBD2	TGTGCCAGCAGCTTGAGACTAGCGGATTACAATGAGCAGTTCTTC	CASSLRLADYNEQFF
TRBV7-7	TRBJ2-2	.	.	TGTGCTAGCAGCTTAGTCCCCACGAACACCGGGGAGCTGTTTTTT	CASSLVPTNTGELFF
TRBV5-1	TRBJ2-3	.	TRBD2	TGCGCCAGCAGCTTGGGTCTTGGGCTAGCGGGAGTGTCTAGCACAGATACGCAGTATTTT	CASSLGLGLAGVSSTDTQYF
TRBV7-9	TRBJ2-3	.	.	TGTGCCAGCAGCTCTCAAACAGATACGCAGTATTTT	CASSSQTDTQYF
TRBV5-5	TRBJ1-2	.	.	TGTGCCAGCAGCTGGGAGGGGAGAGGCTATGGCTACACCTTC	CASSWEGRGYGYTF
TRBV19	TRBJ1-4	once	.	TGTGCCAGTAGTGTTGGACGGGGCAAAAATGAAAAACTGTTTTTT	CASSVGRGKNEKLFF
TRBV4-1	TRBJ1-1	once	.	TGCGCCAGCAGCCAAGATAGGGCCCAAGCTTTCTTT	CASSQDRAQAFF
TRBV27	TRBJ2-4	.	.	TGTGCCAGCAGTCCTGGGGCTACCCTAGGGCGAGCCAAAAACATTCAGTACTTC	CASSPGATLGRAKNIQYF
TRBV5-1	TRBJ2-1	once	TRBD2	TGCGCCAGCAGCTCTCTAGCGGGTTACAGTGAGCAGTTCTTC	CASSSLAGYSEQFF
TRBV19	TRBJ2-2	.	TRBD2	TGTGCCAGTAGTATCGGAGTAGCGGGAGCCTCGAACACCGGGGAGCTGTTTTTT	CASSIGVAGASNTGELFF
TRBV19	TRBJ2-3	.	TRBD2	TGTGCCAGTAGTTCCGGGACTAGCGGGAGCACAGATACGCAGTATTTT	CASSSGTSGSTDTQYF
TRBV4-1	TRBJ2-2	.	TRBD2	TGCGCCAGCAGCCAACTAGCGGCTTCCCCCGGGGAGCTGTTTTTT	CASSQLAASPGELFF
TRBV29-1	TRBJ1-2	.	.	TGCAGCGTTGAAGATCGGGGGGGAGGTGACTATGGCTACACCTTC	CSVEDRGGGDYGYTF
TRBV10-2	TRBJ1-5	.	TRBD1	TGCGCCAGCAGTGGGACAGGATACAATCAGCCCCAGCATTTT	CASSGTGYNQPQHF
TRBV6-1	TRBJ1-3	.	.	TGTGCCAGCAGTGAATGGGGGAACACCATATATTTT	CASSEWGNTIYF
TRBV28	TRBJ1-2	.	TRBD1	TGTGCCAGCACCCAGCAGGGGGCCCCTTCGAGCTACACCTTC	CASTQQGAPSSYTF
TRBV18	TRBJ2-7	.	.	TGTGCCAGCTCACCAGGCAGGTCGACCTACGAGCAGTACTTC	CASSPGRSTYEQYF
TRBV20-1	TRBJ2-4	.	.	TGCAGTACCCGACAGTTAAACATTCAGTACTTC	CSTRQLNIQYF
TRBV6-1	TRBJ2-7	.	.	TGTGCCAGCACGGGACCCGCGGGCCCCTACGAGCAGTACTTC	CASTGPAGPYEQYF
TRBV18	TRBJ2-1	.	.	TGTGCCAGCACACAGGGATGGGCGGAGAAGGAGCAGTTCTTC	CASTQGWAEKEQFF
TRBV5-1	TRBJ1-2	.	TRBD1	TGCGCCAGCAGAGATCTTTGGGACAGGGAGAAAGGCTACACCTTC	CASRDLWDREKGYTF
TRBV4-3	TRBJ1-2	once	.	TGCGCCAGCAGCCAAGATTTGGATGGCTACACCTTC	CASSQDLDGYTF
TRBV6-4	TRBJ2-7	.	.	TGTGCCAGCACCGGAGGGCCACCCGAGGAGGAGCAGTACTTC	CASTGGPPEEEQYF
TRBV5-5	TRBJ2-2	.	.	TGTGCCAGCAGCTTAGGACAGTTGAACACCGGGGAGCTGTTTTTT	CASSLGQLNTGELFF
TRBV18	TRBJ2-7	.	.	TGTGCCAGCTCCCCGGGACCCAGAAGCTCCTACGAGCAGTACTTC	CASSPGPRSSYEQYF
TRBV5-1	TRBJ1-1	.	.	TGCGCCAGCAGCCCAGCCCCGGGCACTGAAGCTTTCTTT	CASSPAPGTEAFF
TRBV19	TRBJ2-2	.	.	TGTGCCAGTAGTGCTCAGGGCGTCACCGGGGAGCTGTTTTTT	CASSAQGVTGELFF
TRBV30	TRBJ2-1	.	TRBD1	TGTGCCTGGAGTGTAGGACTAGGGACAGGGTTTTCTTATAGCTCCTACAATGAGCAGTTCTTC	CAWSVGLGTGFSYSSYNEQFF
TRBV19	TRBJ2-2	.	TRBD2	TGTGCCAGTAGTAATCAAGCGGGAAACACCGGGGAGCTGTTTTTT	CASSNQAGNTGELFF
TRBV6-1	TRBJ2-6	.	.	TGTGCCAGCAGTGAAGTGGTGACCCGGTTCTCTGGGGCCAACGTCCTGACTTTC	CASSEVVTRFSGANVLTF